The 13 T cell receptor beta chains below come from one sample, sequenced in a study of PD-1 blockade in classical Hodgkin lymphoma. Method: immunoSEQ multiplex PCR; TCRdb's copy keeps in-frame clones and lacks some. The table shows tens of thousands of clones, with 88% occurring only once. The time point here: newly diagnosed, previously untreated cHL patient sample. Researchers used magnetic negative selection to pull out pure CD4+ T cells from thawed PBMCs. Sequenced material: CD4+ T cells from blood. These receptors all come from a human donor with classical Hodgkin lymphoma.

CDR3 bases: TGTGCTAGTGGAGCCGGGACAGGTTTCACAGATACGCAGTATTTT. This translates into CASGAGTGFTDTQYF. The chain has TRBV12-5 and TRBJ2-3; 8 bases line up with TRBD1. This CDR3 region has 15 residues. V was pared by 6 bases and J by 2 bases, with 7 bases of the junction left unmatched. CDR1 and CDR2 from the germline V gene are LGHNT and FRNRAP.

V is TRBV11-2 and J is TRBJ2-1; D may be TRBD1 (6 bases). The CDR3 is 13 residues long. V gave up 3 bases and J gave up 5 bases, with 8 bases separating them. Germline CDR1 reads SGHAT; CDR2 reads FQNNGV. The chain's CDR3 is CASSLDRNNEQFF. The CDR3 DNA reads TGTGCCAGCAGCTTGGACAGAAACAATGAGCAGTTCTTC.

The chain employs TRBV5-6 and TRBJ1-2; D ambiguous. Germline V CDR1 and CDR2: SGHDT, YYEEEE. With 3 bases removed from V and 8 bases from J, the gap between germline ends came to 11 bases. The CDR3 consists of 12 residues. CDR3: CASSSGDWGYTF. The CDR3 DNA reads as TGTGCCAGCAGCTCCGGGGATTGGGGCTACACCTTC.

The chain is built from TRBV2 and TRBJ1-4; D gene ambiguous. There are 11 residues in the CDR3. Trimming removed 7 bases at V and 9 bases at J, with 9 bases between. The germline V gene has CDR1 SNHLY and CDR2 FYNNEI. CDR3 DNA sequence: TGTGCCAGCAACGAGAATCAAAAACTGTTTTTT. This encodes CASNENQKLFF. Drawing the rest from reference TRBV2 and TRBJ1-4, the complete variable domain is EPEVTQTPSHQVTQMGQEVILRCVPISNHLYFYWYRQILGQKVEFLVSFYNNEISEKSEIFDDQFSVERPDGSNFTLKIRSTKLEDSAMYFCASNENQKLFFGSGTQLSVL.

Comments on this clone: A read error may account for a junction end that differs from germline. The chain links TRBV18 to TRBJ2-7; 10 bases fit TRBD1. The germline V gene encodes CDR1 KGHSH and CDR2 LQKENI. The CDR3 contains 14 residues. CDR3 amino acids: CASSPRDQPGQGHF. In DNA form, the CDR3 reads TGTGCCAGCTCACCCCGAGACCAGCCGGGACAGGGGCACTTC. The whole variable domain, remainder taken from reference TRBV18 and TRBJ2-7, is NAGVMQNPRHLVRRRGQEARLRCSPMKGHSHVYWYRQLPEEGLKFMVYLQKENIIDESGMPKERFSAEFPKEGPSILRIQQVVRGDSAAYFCASSPRDQPGQGHFGPGTRLTVT.

V is TRBV9 and J is TRBJ2-5; D gene uncertain. V was cut by 0 bases and J by 5 bases, with 11 bases left in between. Germline assignment: CDR1 SGDLS and CDR2 YYNGEE. CDR3 size: 14 residues. The CDR3 region has the DNA TGTGCCAGCAGCGTAGGACCCCCTCGGGAGACCCAGTACTTC. Its protein product is CASSVGPPRETQYF. The full variable domain, with the rest looked up from reference TRBV9 and TRBJ2-5, is DSGVTQTPKHLITATGQRVTLRCSPRSGDLSVYWYQQSLDQGLQFLIQYYNGEERAKGNILERFSAQQFPDLHSELNLSSLELGDSALYFCASSVGPPRETQYFGPGTRLLVL.

The chain joins TRBV11-3 to TRBJ2-1, with TRBD2 matching 8 bases. This CDR3 is built from 16 residues. Germline V gene sequence: CDR1 SGHNT, CDR2 YENEEA. The junction had 8 bases not matched to a gene; V was cut back by 5 bases and J by 2 bases. The CDR3 DNA follows: TGTGCCAGCAGCCCACCGGGGGGGGCCCCCTACAATGAGCAGTTCTTC. The encoded protein is CASSPPGGAPYNEQFF.

This chain uses TRBV9 with TRBJ2-3; 7 bases are a match to TRBD2. This CDR3 has 12 residues. CDR1 and CDR2 from the germline V gene are SGDLS and YYNGEE. Unmatched junction bases numbered 3, after V lost 3 bases and J lost 8 bases. As DNA, the CDR3 is TGTGCCAGCAGCGCAGAGCGGGGTACGCAGTATTTT. This sequence encodes CASSAERGTQYF.

This chain connects TRBV20-1 to TRBJ2-1; D ambiguous. V lost 1 base and J 7 bases, leaving 5 bases between the germline ends. CDR3 length equals 11 residues. The germline V gene encodes CDR1 DFQATT and CDR2 SNEGSKA (reference sequence). The CDR3 is CSARGSNEQFF. The CDR3 region has the DNA TGCAGTGCTAGAGGGTCAAATGAGCAGTTCTTC.

J is TRBJ1-2 and V is TRBV19; D is perhaps TRBD1 (6 bases). Trimming took 3 bases from V and 5 from J, leaving 13 bases between them. The germline V gene has CDR1 LNHDA and CDR2 SQIVND (reference sequence). This CDR3 has 14 amino acids. The DNA for the CDR3 is TGTGCCAGTAGTATGAGGGGGGTAGAATATGGCTACACCTTC. The encoded protein is CASSMRGVEYGYTF.

The CDR3 DNA reads as TGTGCCAGCAGTTCCGGGGCCGTGGGGGATGAAAAACTGTTTTTT. The encoded protein is CASSSGAVGDEKLFF. V and J are TRBV28 and TRBJ1-4; perhaps TRBD1 as D (5 bases). The germline gives CDR1 MDHEN, CDR2 SYDVKM. The CDR3 sequence is 15 residues long. The V end was cut by 4 bases, the J end by 6 bases, with 15 bases between.

The V gene is TRBV5-1, the J gene TRBJ2-7, with D hard to call. Germline V gene data show CDR1 as SGHRS and CDR2 as YFSETQ. This CDR3 has 13 residues. V shed 4 bases and J shed 7 bases, with 15 bases lying between them. CDR3 DNA sequence: TGCGCCAGCAGCCCGGGCCCCGCGCGGGAGCAGTACGTC. This codes for CASSPGPAREQYV.

This clone was observed a handful of times. The V and J genes are TRBV4-2 and TRBJ1-2, with D uncertain. This CDR3 region has 14 residues. Trimming stripped 5 bases from V and 4 bases from J, with 14 bases between. Germline CDR1 and CDR2: LGHNA and YNFKEQ. The CDR3 is CASSNGGVSYGYTF. CDR3 bases: TGTGCCAGCAGCAACGGCGGGGTCAGCTATGGCTACACCTTC.